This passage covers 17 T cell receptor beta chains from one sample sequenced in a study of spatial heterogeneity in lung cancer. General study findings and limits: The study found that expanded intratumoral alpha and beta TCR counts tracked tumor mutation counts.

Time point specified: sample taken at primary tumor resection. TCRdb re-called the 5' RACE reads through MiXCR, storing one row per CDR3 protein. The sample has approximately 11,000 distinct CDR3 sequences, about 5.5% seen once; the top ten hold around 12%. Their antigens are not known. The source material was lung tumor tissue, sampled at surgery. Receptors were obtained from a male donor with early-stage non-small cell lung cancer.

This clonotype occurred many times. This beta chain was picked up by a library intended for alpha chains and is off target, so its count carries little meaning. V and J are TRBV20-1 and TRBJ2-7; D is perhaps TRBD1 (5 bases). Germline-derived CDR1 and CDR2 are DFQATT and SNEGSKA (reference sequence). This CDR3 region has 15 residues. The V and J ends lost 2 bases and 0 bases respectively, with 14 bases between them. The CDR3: CSARPRWGNSYEQYF. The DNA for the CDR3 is TGCAGTGCTAGACCCCGTTGGGGCAACTCCTACGAGCAGTACTTC.

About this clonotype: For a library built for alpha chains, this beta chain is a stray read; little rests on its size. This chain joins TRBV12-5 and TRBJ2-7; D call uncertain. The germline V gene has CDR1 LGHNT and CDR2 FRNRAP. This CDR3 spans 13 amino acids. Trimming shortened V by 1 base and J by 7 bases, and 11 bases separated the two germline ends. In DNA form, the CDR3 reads TGTGCTAGTGGTTTGGAGGCGCCATGGGAGCAGTACTTC. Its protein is CASGLEAPWEQYF.

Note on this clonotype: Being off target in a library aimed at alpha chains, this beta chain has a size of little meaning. This CDR3 is CASSPRQGVDEQYF. As DNA, the CDR3 is TGTGCCAGCAGCCCTAGACAGGGTGTGGACGAGCAGTACTTC. The J gene is TRBJ2-7, the V gene TRBV7-2; TRBD1 matches at 7 bases. The CDR3 totals 14 residues. Germline trimming cut 5 bases from V and 5 bases from J; bases unmatched to any gene: 9. Per the germline V gene, CDR1 is SGHTA and CDR2 is FQGNSA.

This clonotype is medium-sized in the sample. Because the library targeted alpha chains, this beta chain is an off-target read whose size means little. The CDR3: CASRSTERGTEAFF. In nucleotides, the CDR3 is TGTGCCAGCAGGTCGACAGAGAGGGGCACTGAAGCTTTCTTT. V gene TRBV6-5 combines with J gene TRBJ1-1, with a weak D call TRBD1 (5 bases). The CDR3 has 14 amino acids. Trimming stripped 6 bases from V and 4 bases from J, with 15 bases between. Germline loops: CDR1 MNHEY, CDR2 SVGAGI.

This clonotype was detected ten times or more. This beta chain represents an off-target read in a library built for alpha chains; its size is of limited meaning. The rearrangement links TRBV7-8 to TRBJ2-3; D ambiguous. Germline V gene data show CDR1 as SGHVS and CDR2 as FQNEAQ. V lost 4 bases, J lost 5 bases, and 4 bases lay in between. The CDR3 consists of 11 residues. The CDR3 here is CASSWIDTQYF. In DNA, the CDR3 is TGTGCCAGCAGCTGGATAGATACGCAGTATTTT.

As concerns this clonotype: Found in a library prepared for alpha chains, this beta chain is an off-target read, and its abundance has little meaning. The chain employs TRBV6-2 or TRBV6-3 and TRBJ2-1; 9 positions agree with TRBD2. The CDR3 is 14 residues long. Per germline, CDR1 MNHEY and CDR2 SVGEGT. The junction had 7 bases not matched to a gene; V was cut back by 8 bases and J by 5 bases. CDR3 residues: CASRGSGGNNEQFF. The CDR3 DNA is TGTGCCAGCCGAGGTAGCGGGGGCAACAATGAGCAGTTCTTC.

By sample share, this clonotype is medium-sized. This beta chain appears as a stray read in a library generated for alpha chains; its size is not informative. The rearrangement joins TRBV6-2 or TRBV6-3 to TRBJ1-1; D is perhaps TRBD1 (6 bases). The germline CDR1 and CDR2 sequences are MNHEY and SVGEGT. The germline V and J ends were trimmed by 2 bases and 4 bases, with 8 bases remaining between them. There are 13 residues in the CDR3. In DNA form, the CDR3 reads TGTGCCAGCAGTTACAGGGGGTTCACTGAAGCTTTCTTT. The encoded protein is CASSYRGFTEAFF.

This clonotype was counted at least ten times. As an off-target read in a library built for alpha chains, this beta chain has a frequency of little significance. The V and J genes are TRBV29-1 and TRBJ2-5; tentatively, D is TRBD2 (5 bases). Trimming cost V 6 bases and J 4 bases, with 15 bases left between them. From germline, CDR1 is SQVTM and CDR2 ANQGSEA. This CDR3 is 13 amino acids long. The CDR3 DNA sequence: TGCAGCGTGGGATCTAGCATTGGAGAGACCCAGTACTTC. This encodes CSVGSSIGETQYF.

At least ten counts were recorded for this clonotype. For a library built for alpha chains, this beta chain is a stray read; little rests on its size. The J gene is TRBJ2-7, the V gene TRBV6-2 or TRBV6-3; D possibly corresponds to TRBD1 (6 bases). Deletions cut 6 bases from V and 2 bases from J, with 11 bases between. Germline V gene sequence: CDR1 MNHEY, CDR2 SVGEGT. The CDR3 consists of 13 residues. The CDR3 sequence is CASSQTGPYEQYF. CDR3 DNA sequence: TGTGCCAGCAGCCAGACAGGTCCCTACGAGCAGTACTTC.

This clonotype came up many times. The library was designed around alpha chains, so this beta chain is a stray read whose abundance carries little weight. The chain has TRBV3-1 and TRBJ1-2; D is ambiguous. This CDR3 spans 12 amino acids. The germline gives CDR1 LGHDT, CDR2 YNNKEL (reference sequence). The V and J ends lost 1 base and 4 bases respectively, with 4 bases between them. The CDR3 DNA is TGTGCCAGCAGCCAAGCAGGCTATGGCTACACCTTC. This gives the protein CASSQAGYGYTF.

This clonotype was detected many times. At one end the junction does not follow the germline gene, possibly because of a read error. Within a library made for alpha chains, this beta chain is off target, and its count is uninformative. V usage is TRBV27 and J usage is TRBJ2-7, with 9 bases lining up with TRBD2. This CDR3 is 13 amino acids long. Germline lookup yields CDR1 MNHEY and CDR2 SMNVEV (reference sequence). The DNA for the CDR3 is TGTGCCAGCAGTTCCATTGCGGGACTAGCTTGCCTGTTC. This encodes CASSSIAGLACLF.

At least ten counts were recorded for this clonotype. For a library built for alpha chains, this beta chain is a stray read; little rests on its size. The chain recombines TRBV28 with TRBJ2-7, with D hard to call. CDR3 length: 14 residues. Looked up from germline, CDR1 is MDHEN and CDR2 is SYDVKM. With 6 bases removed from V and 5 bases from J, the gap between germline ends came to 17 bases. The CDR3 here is CASSRFLLRDEQYF. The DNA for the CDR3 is TGTGCCAGCAGCCGATTCCTCCTCCGGGACGAGCAGTACTTC. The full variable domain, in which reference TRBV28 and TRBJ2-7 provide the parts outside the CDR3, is DVKVTQSSRYLVKRTGEKVFLECVQDMDHENMFWYRQDPGLGLRLIYFSYDVKMKEKGDIPEGYSVSREKKERFSLILESASTNQTSMYLCASSRFLLRDEQYFGPGTRLTVT.

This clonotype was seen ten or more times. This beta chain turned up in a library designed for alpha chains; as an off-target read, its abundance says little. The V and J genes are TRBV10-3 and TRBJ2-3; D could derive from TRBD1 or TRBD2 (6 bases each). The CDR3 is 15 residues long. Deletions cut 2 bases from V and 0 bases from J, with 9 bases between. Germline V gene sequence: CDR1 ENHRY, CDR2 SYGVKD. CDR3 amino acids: CAISETGASTDTQYF. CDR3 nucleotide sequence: TGTGCCATCAGTGAGACGGGGGCTAGCACAGATACGCAGTATTTT.

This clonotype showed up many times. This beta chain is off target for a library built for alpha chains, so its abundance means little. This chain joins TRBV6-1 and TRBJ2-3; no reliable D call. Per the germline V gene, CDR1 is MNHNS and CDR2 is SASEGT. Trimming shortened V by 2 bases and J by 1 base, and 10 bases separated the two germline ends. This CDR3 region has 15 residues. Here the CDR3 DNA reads TGTGCCAGCAGTGAACCTCCTGAGGGCACAGATACGCAGTATTTT. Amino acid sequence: CASSEPPEGTDTQYF.

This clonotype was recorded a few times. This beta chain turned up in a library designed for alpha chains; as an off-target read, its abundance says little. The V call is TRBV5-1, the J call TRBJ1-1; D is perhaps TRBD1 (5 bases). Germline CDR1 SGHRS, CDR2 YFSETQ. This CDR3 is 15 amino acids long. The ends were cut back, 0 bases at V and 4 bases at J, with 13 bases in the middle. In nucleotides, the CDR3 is TGCGCCAGCAGCTTGGTCCTAGCAGGGAGCACTGAAGCTTTCTTT. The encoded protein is CASSLVLAGSTEAFF.

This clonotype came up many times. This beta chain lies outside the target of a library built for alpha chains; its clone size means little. The CDR3 here is CASSPSGGQDTIYF. CDR3 DNA: TGTGCCAGCTCACCATCCGGGGGACAAGACACCATATATTTT. V usage is TRBV18 and J usage is TRBJ1-3; perhaps TRBD1 as D (6 bases). The length of the CDR3 is 14 residues. Trimming removed 2 bases from V and 8 bases from J, with 13 bases in between. Germline CDR1 reads KGHSH; CDR2 reads LQKENI.

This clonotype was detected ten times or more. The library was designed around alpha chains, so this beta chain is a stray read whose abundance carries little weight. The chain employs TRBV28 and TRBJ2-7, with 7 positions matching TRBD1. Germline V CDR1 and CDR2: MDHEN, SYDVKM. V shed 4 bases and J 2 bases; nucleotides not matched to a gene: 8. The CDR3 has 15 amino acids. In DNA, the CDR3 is TGTGCCAGCAGTTCGGGACAGCCTCCTCCCTACGAGCAGTACTTC. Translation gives CASSSGQPPPYEQYF.